These T cell receptor beta chains were read from a single sample in a study of OX40 agonist ivuxolimab in advanced cancers. TCRdb keeps only in-frame clones here, not all; method: immunoSEQ multiplex PCR. The sample yields 90,000 or so clones, 75% to 90% seen once. Sequencing was performed on CD4+ or CD8+ T cells sorted from blood, taken in a trial of the OX40 agonist ivuxolimab. The origin of the receptors is an adult with an advanced solid tumor such as melanoma, head and neck, liver or kidney cancer. CDR3s include the opening cysteine and the closing phenylalanine or tryptophan. A D gene is named only where the DNA matches it firmly. Clone size, where shown, is once, few, many, or a class for clones that have expanded.

size: few; D: -; J: TRBJ1-2; V: TRBV4-1; DNA: TGCGCCAGCAGCCCCCCGAGCCCATTGGGCTACACCTTC; CDR3: CASSPPSPLGYTF
size: -; D: TRBD1; J: TRBJ2-7; V: TRBV9; DNA: TGTGCCAGCAGCTCAACCGGGACAGGGGTCAACGAGCAGTACTTC; CDR3: CASSSTGTGVNEQYF
size: -; D: -; J: TRBJ2-5; V: TRBV6-5; DNA: TGTGCCAGCAGTACCTCGATTGCTGTGGAGACCCAGTACTTC; CDR3: CASSTSIAVETQYF
size: -; D: -; J: TRBJ2-7; V: TRBV5-4; DNA: TGTGCCAGCAGCTTGCGGTCTTCGAATGAGCAGTACTTC; CDR3: CASSLRSSNEQYF
size: -; D: TRBD1; J: TRBJ2-1; V: TRBV10-3; DNA: TGTGCCATCAACTCCGGGACAGGGGAGTTCTTC; CDR3: CAINSGTGEFF
size: -; D: TRBD2; J: TRBJ2-7; V: TRBV29-1; DNA: TGCAGCGTTGAGACCGGGACTAGGCGGAGTGGTACCTACGAGCAGTACTTC; CDR3: CSVETGTRRSGTYEQYF
size: -; D: -; J: TRBJ1-2; V: TRBV5-4; DNA: TGTGCCAGCAGCTTGGGGATACTGATGGGGAATGGCTACACCTTC; CDR3: CASSLGILMGNGYTF
size: -; D: TRBD1; J: TRBJ2-7; V: TRBV18; DNA: TGTGCCAGCTCACCAATGGACAGGGTCTCCGAGCAGTACTTC; CDR3: CASSPMDRVSEQYF
size: -; D: -; J: TRBJ2-2; V: TRBV19; DNA: TGTGCCAGTCAGAGCACGGACGTGTACACCGGGGAGCTGTTTTTT; CDR3: CASQSTDVYTGELFF
size: -; D: -; J: TRBJ1-4; V: TRBV19; DNA: TGTGCCAGTAGTATTCAGACAACTAATGAAAAACTGTTTTTT; CDR3: CASSIQTTNEKLFF
size: -; D: -; J: TRBJ2-2; V: TRBV2; DNA: TGTGCCAGCAGTCCTGGTACAGTATCGAACACCGGGGAGCTGTTTTTT; CDR3: CASSPGTVSNTGELFF
size: -; D: -; J: TRBJ2-1; V: TRBV21-1; DNA: TGTGCCAGCAGCAAGGGACGAGAGGGGGTCGATGAGCAGTTCTTC; CDR3: CASSKGREGVDEQFF
size: -; D: TRBD2; J: TRBJ2-1; V: TRBV7-2; DNA: TGTGCCAGCAGCTTTGGACTAGCGGTATACAATGAGCAGTTCTTC; CDR3: CASSFGLAVYNEQFF
size: -; D: -; J: TRBJ1-1; V: TRBV30; DNA: TGTGCCTGGACCCCTGGGACCACGAACACTGAAGCTTTCTTT; CDR3: CAWTPGTTNTEAFF
size: -; D: -; J: TRBJ1-3; V: TRBV6-1; DNA: TGTGCCAGCAGTGATCAGGGGTTGAACACCATATATTTT; CDR3: CASSDQGLNTIYF
size: -; D: -; J: TRBJ1-5; V: TRBV27; DNA: TGTGCCAGCAGTTTATCTAGGCAGGGAGGACAGCCCCAGCATTTT; CDR3: CASSLSRQGGQPQHF
size: -; D: -; J: TRBJ2-1; V: TRBV7-9; DNA: TGTGCCAGCAGCCCTTACAGGCAACACAATGAGCAGTTCTTC; CDR3: CASSPYRQHNEQFF
size: -; D: -; J: TRBJ2-7; V: TRBV10-2; DNA: TGCGCCAGCAGCCCGGACGGACACTCCTACGAGCAGTACTTC; CDR3: CASSPDGHSYEQYF
size: -; D: TRBD1; J: TRBJ1-2; V: TRBV4-2; DNA: TGTGCCAGCAGCCAAGAGGCTAGACAGGGTTTTGGCTACACCTTC; CDR3: CASSQEARQGFGYTF
size: few; D: -; J: TRBJ2-7; V: TRBV18; DNA: TGTGCCAGCTCACTTAATCGCAGGGGTCGAGACTACGAGCAGTACTTC; CDR3: CASSLNRRGRDYEQYF
size: -; D: -; J: TRBJ2-7; V: TRBV6-6; DNA: TGTGCCAGCAGTTACTACACGACCTACGAGCAGTACTTC; CDR3: CASSYYTTYEQYF
size: -; D: TRBD1; J: TRBJ2-7; V: TRBV6-5; DNA: TGTGCCAGCAGTTACTCGACAGGGGGCTACGAGCAGTACTTC; CDR3: CASSYSTGGYEQYF
size: -; D: -; J: TRBJ2-7; V: TRBV18; DNA: TGTGCCAGCTCACCCCAGGAAGCGGTCTCCTACGAGCAGTACTTC; CDR3: CASSPQEAVSYEQYF
size: -; D: TRBD1; J: TRBJ1-3; V: TRBV19; DNA: TGTGCCAGTAGCGAGGACAGGGGGCCCGGAAACACCATATATTTT; CDR3: CASSEDRGPGNTIYF
size: -; D: -; J: TRBJ1-1; V: TRBV29-1; DNA: TGCAGCGGTCGGGGGGGGTTGAACACTGAAGCTTTCTTT; CDR3: CSGRGGLNTEAFF